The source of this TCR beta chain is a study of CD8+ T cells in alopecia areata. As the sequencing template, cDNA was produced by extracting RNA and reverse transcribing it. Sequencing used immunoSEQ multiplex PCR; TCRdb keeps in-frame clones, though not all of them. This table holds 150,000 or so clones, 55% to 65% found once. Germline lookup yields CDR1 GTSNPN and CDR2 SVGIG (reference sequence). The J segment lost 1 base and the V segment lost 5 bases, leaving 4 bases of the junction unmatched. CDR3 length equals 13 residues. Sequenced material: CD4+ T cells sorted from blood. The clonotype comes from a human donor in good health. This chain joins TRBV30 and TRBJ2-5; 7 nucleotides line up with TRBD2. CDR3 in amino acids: CAWSAGLQETQYF. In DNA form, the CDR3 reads TGTGCCTGGTCAGCGGGACTCCAAGAGACCCAGTACTTC.